Listed below are T cell receptor beta chains from one sample, sequenced in a study of CXCR3-negative and CXCR3-positive naive CD8 T cells. TCRdb re-called the 5' RACE reads and shows each CDR3 protein once, DNA omitted. The record lists 55,000 to 75,000 distinct CDR3 sequences, of which the ten most abundant hold approximately 0.8%. The sample taken for sequencing was naive CXCR3+ CD8+ T cells from blood. These receptors originate from a human donor in good health. Some clones in this sample may be carry-over from other donors' samples. Both conserved end residues are part of each CDR3.

v_gene	j_gene	CDR3aa
TRBV25-1	TRBJ2-2	CASSEYRDTGELFF
TRBV6-5	TRBJ2-2	CASRPGDSFYGPTGELFF
TRBV4-3	TRBJ2-3	CASSQVLAGGYTQYF
TRBV6-2/TRBV6-3	TRBJ2-2	CASSPWETGELFF
TRBV27	TRBJ2-7	CASSLAGGGSGYEQYF
TRBV6-5	TRBJ2-1	CASFPRWSLGNEQFF
TRBV7-9	TRBJ1-1	CASSLGDAEAFF
TRBV7-9	TRBJ1-1	CASSLDKVEAFF
TRBV14	TRBJ2-3	CASSQDWNIDTQYF
TRBV12-3/TRBV12-4	TRBJ1-5	CASSPTDQPQHF
TRBV12-3/TRBV12-4	TRBJ2-7	CASSSKTEQYF
TRBV29-1	TRBJ2-1	CSVETGSGEQFF
TRBV20-1	TRBJ2-7	CMTRDYRSYEQYF
TRBV10-3	TRBJ2-7	CAISDPDGEGYEQYF
TRBV27	TRBJ2-7	CASSLSANSYEQYF
TRBV13	TRBJ2-7	CASSSDTIYEQYF
TRBV19	TRBJ2-7	CASSDRDSFYEQYF
TRBV7-2	TRBJ2-3	CASSLGEGSTDTQYF
TRBV7-9	TRBJ1-4	CASSFWTHTLNEKLFF
TRBV29-1	TRBJ2-1	CSARTSGYNEQFF
TRBV20-1	TRBJ2-3	CSASRQGSGTDTQYF
TRBV14	TRBJ1-1	CASSQERSDRTYMNTEAFF
TRBV29-1	TRBJ2-7	CSVEGGQSYEQYF
TRBV12-3/TRBV12-4	TRBJ2-7	CASSFGTSGSTYEQYF
TRBV6-6	TRBJ2-7	CASKQGPHEQYF
TRBV12-3/TRBV12-4	TRBJ1-5	CASSLQQGFGRNQPQHF
TRBV9	TRBJ1-1	CASSAGTVYPNTEAFF
TRBV20-1	TRBJ2-5	CSPQGLGAAETQYF
TRBV29-1	TRBJ2-3	CSVDRDNTDTQYF